These 32 T cell receptor beta chains share one sample of origin, sequenced in a study of tumour-infiltrating T cells in Burkitt lymphoma. TCRdb's copy holds only in-frame clones and misses some; the assay was immunoSEQ multiplex PCR. Of 7,000 or so clones in the sample, about a sixth were seen once. The specimen sequenced was tumor tissue. These receptors were taken from a human donor with diffuse large B-cell lymphoma.

This clone was counted between two and nine times. The chain has TRBV29-1 and TRBJ2-5; 8 positions match TRBD1. The V segment lost 0 bases and the J segment 5 bases; nucleotides outside the gene matches: 8. CDR1 and CDR2 (germline): SQVTM, ANQGSEA. CDR3 size: 15 residues. CDR3 sequence: CSVEDATGVVETQYF. The CDR3 bases are TGCAGCGTTGAAGACGCGACAGGGGTGGTGGAGACCCAGTACTTC.

The V gene is TRBV5-1, the J gene TRBJ2-7; 9 bases match TRBD1. The CDR3 loop spans 15 amino acids. Germline CDR1 SGHRS, CDR2 YFSETQ. Trimming removed 4 bases from V and 3 bases from J; junction bases left unmatched: 8. CDR3 loop: CASSLKQGAVYEQYF. CDR3 nucleotide sequence: TGCGCCAGCAGCCTAAAACAGGGGGCTGTCTACGAGCAGTACTTC. The whole variable domain, filled in from reference TRBV5-1 and TRBJ2-7, reads KAGVTQTPRYLIKTRGQQVTLSCSPISGHRSVSWYQQTPGQGLQFLFEYFSETQRNKGNFPGRFSGRQFSNSRSEMNVSTLELGDSALYLCASSLKQGAVYEQYFGPGTRLTVT.

The table lists this clone with a few counts. The rearrangement uses TRBV6-4 and TRBJ2-1; weak D call: TRBD2 (6 bases). CDR1 and CDR2 (germline): MRHNA, SNTAGT. The V end was cut by 4 bases, the J end by 0 bases, with 13 bases between. This CDR3 contains 16 residues. As DNA, the CDR3 is TGTGCCAGCAGTGTTTCCATAGCGGCCTCCTACAATGAGCAGTTCTTC. Protein: CASSVSIAASYNEQFF.

This chain uses TRBV7-3 with TRBJ2-5, with D maybe TRBD2 (6 bases). Trimming removed 5 bases from V and 4 bases from J, with 11 bases in between. The CDR3 has 13 residues. CDR1 and CDR2 (germline): SGHTA, FQGTGA. For the CDR3, the DNA is TGTGCCAGCAGCGCGGGGTACGGAGAGACCCAGTACTTC. This gives the protein CASSAGYGETQYF.

This clone occurred a few times. The rearrangement uses TRBV2 and TRBJ2-7; 9 positions agree with TRBD2. The CDR3 extends over 14 amino acids. Germline values: CDR1 SNHLY, CDR2 FYNNEI. J lost 2 bases, V lost 7 bases, and 6 bases had no gene match. The DNA of the CDR3 is TGTGCCAGCAACCGGGCTAGCGGGACCTACGAGCAGTACTTC. Amino acid sequence: CASNRASGTYEQYF.

The chain employs TRBV5-1 and TRBJ2-7, with no clear D. There are 15 residues in the CDR3. V was pared by 1 base and J by 5 bases, with 16 bases between. Germline values: CDR1 SGHRS, CDR2 YFSETQ. DNA for the CDR3: TGCGCCAGCAGCTTGTCCCAGGAAGGCTATCACGAGCAGTACTTC. Encoded protein: CASSLSQEGYHEQYF.

The chain links TRBV27 to TRBJ2-4, with unresolved D. V was shortened by 5 bases and J by 6 bases, with 11 bases between the two germline ends. The length of the CDR3 is 13 residues. Germline V lookup: CDR1 MNHEY, CDR2 SMNVEV (reference sequence). CDR3: CASSPDSGNIQYF. In nucleotides, the CDR3 is TGTGCCAGCAGTCCCGACTCGGGAAACATTCAGTACTTC.

This clone occurred a few times. The rearrangement links TRBV5-6 to TRBJ2-5; D not certain. Germline assignment: CDR1 SGHDT and CDR2 YYEEEE. The CDR3 is 16 amino acids. V was cut by 0 bases and J by 5 bases, with 17 bases left in between. For the CDR3, the DNA is TGTGCCAGCAGCTTGGATCTGGGCCTCAATAAGGAGACCCAGTACTTC. Amino acids: CASSLDLGLNKETQYF.

The chain recombines TRBV4-2 with TRBJ2-3; maybe TRBD1 (6 bases). Per germline, CDR1 LGHNA and CDR2 YNFKEQ. There are 15 residues in the CDR3. The V gene lost 0 bases and the J gene lost 2 bases, with 9 bases spanning the gap. The chain's CDR3 is CASSQDRGNTDTQYF. CDR3 DNA sequence: TGTGCCAGCAGCCAAGATAGGGGGAACACAGATACGCAGTATTTT.

This clone was counted only a few times. One end of the junction fails to match germline, which may point to a read error. The V gene is TRBV7-9, the J gene TRBJ2-2; D gene uncertain. Germline V lookup: CDR1 SEHNR, CDR2 FQNEAQ (reference sequence). The length of the CDR3 is 15 residues. CDR3 sequence: CASSSLFANIGELFF. The CDR3 bases are TGTGCCAGCAGCTCTCTTTTCGCGAACATCGGGGAGCTGTTTTTT.

The chain has TRBV4-1 and TRBJ2-1; D unclear. Trimming pared 0 bases from V and 7 bases from J, leaving 4 bases between. This CDR3 contains 12 residues. In germline, CDR1 is MGHRA, CDR2 YSYEKL. As DNA, the CDR3 is TGCGCCAGCAGCCAAGATGGGAATGAGCAGTTCTTC. This codes for CASSQDGNEQFF.

This rearrangement joins TRBV9 to TRBJ1-3; 12 bases align to TRBD1. The V gene end was trimmed by 3 bases and the J gene end by 4 bases; junction bases not matched to a gene: 5. Germline CDR1 SGDLS, CDR2 YYNGEE. The CDR3 extends over 16 amino acids. CDR3 loop: CASSGGQGALGNTIYF. CDR3 DNA: TGTGCCAGCAGCGGGGGACAGGGGGCCCTGGGAAACACCATATATTTT.

This clone came up a few times. The chain combines TRBV9 with TRBJ1-4, with 8 bases identical to TRBD1. The CDR3 is 17 amino acids. Trimming removed 3 bases from V and 0 bases from J; junction bases left unmatched: 7. CDR1 and CDR2 from the germline V gene are SGDLS and YYNGEE. CDR3 sequence (DNA): TGTGCCAGCAGCGGTCAGGGGACAGGAGCAACTAATGAAAAACTGTTTTTT. Translated, it gives CASSGQGTGATNEKLFF.

The chain is built from TRBV4-3 and TRBJ2-3, with TRBD1 identical over 7 bases. The length of the CDR3 is 15 residues. Germline assignment: CDR1 LGHNA and CDR2 YSLEER. V shed 1 base and J 4 bases; nucleotides not matched to a gene: 5. CDR3 region: CASSQGRQGSDTQYF. CDR3 in DNA: TGCGCCAGCAGCCAAGGCCGACAGGGTTCAGATACGCAGTATTTT.

Only a few counts were recorded for this clone. The genes are TRBV4-1 and TRBJ2-7; D remains unclear. CDR1 is MGHRA, CDR2 YSYEKL, per germline. The CDR3 contains 16 residues. V was shortened by 1 base and J by 3 bases, with 16 bases between the two germline ends. The CDR3 sequence: CASSQGADQTLYEQYF. CDR3 bases: TGCGCCAGCAGCCAAGGGGCGGACCAGACGCTCTACGAGCAGTACTTC.

With respect to this clone: One end of the junction fails to match germline, which may point to a read error. The V and J genes are TRBV7-7 and TRBJ2-1, with D possibly being TRBD2 (6 bases). CDR1 is SSHAT, CDR2 FNYEAQ, per germline (reference sequence). This CDR3 region has 14 residues. CDR3 amino acids: CASSLAVGGNEQFF. DNA for the CDR3: TGTGCTAGCAGCTTAGCGGTGGGGGGCAATGAGCAGTTCTTC.

The chain joins TRBV19 to TRBJ2-5; D not resolved. Germline V gives CDR1 LNHDA, CDR2 SQIVND (reference sequence). Trimming cost V 2 bases and J 4 bases, with 8 bases left between them. CDR3 length equals 13 residues. CDR3 nucleotide sequence: TGTGCCAGTAGTATAAGTGGTACAGAGACCCAGTACTTC. Its translation: CASSISGTETQYF. The whole variable domain, remainder taken from reference TRBV19 and TRBJ2-5, is DGGITQSPKYLFRKEGQNVTLSCEQNLNHDAMYWYRQDPGQGLRLIYYSQIVNDFQKGDIAEGYSVSREKKESFPLTVTSAQKNPTAFYLCASSISGTETQYFGPGTRLLVL.

The chain joins TRBV5-1 to TRBJ2-7; no firm D call. With 1 base removed from V and 6 bases from J, the gap between germline ends came to 17 bases. The CDR3 sequence is 15 residues long. Looked up from germline, CDR1 is SGHRS and CDR2 is YFSETQ. The CDR3 protein is CASSLYGPQTIEQYF. In DNA form, the CDR3 reads TGCGCCAGCAGCTTGTATGGACCCCAGACGATCGAGCAGTACTTC.

The J gene is TRBJ2-1, the V gene TRBV29-1; tentatively, D is TRBD1 (6 bases). The V end lost 1 base, the J end lost 4 bases, and 11 bases lay between the germline ends. Germline lookup yields CDR1 SQVTM and CDR2 ANQGSEA. The CDR3 spans 14 residues. The CDR3 region has the DNA TGCAGCGTTGAAGCCAGGGGACCATACAATGAGCAGTTCTTC. Translating gives CSVEARGPYNEQFF.

This clone was observed a handful of times. The chain is built from TRBV27 and TRBJ2-3; 10 bases fit TRBD2. The germline V gene encodes CDR1 MNHEY and CDR2 SMNVEV (reference sequence). This CDR3 comprises 18 residues. The trim removed 2 bases at V and 0 bases at J, leaving 8 bases unmatched. The CDR3 DNA follows: TGTGCCAGCAGTTTAACGACGACTAGCGGGCAGAGCACAGATACGCAGTATTTT. Translated: CASSLTTTSGQSTDTQYF.

This clone was seen more than once but under ten times. The V and J genes are TRBV23-1 and TRBJ1-1; D gene ambiguous. TRBV23-1 is annotated as an ORF whose role is uncertain. The CDR3 spans 15 residues. V lost 0 bases, J lost 2 bases, and 10 bases lay in between. This CDR3 is CASSQSYAVNTEAFF. The CDR3 DNA follows: TGCGCCAGCAGTCAATCATACGCCGTCAACACTGAAGCTTTCTTT.

This clone was found a few times. This sequence joins TRBV19 and TRBJ2-1, with D tentatively TRBD2 (5 bases). Germline values: CDR1 LNHDA, CDR2 SQIVND (reference sequence). The CDR3 is 17 amino acids. The V gene lost 3 bases and the J gene lost 5 bases, with 20 bases spanning the gap. The CDR3 nucleotides read TGTGCCAGTAGTATGGAGGCCGTTACTTGGTTAAACAATGAGCAGTTCTTC. Translating it yields CASSMEAVTWLNNEQFF.

The V and J genes are TRBV19 and TRBJ1-4; D is uncertain. This CDR3 contains 14 residues. Germline lookup yields CDR1 LNHDA and CDR2 SQIVND (reference sequence). V was trimmed by 9 bases and J by 0 bases, leaving 11 bases between them. The CDR3 nucleotides are TGTGCCAGCCGTCCGGCAGCAACTAATGAAAAACTGTTTTTT. Protein product: CASRPAATNEKLFF. Variable domain in full (rest from reference TRBV19 and TRBJ1-4): DGGITQSPKYLFRKEGQNVTLSCEQNLNHDAMYWYRQDPGQGLRLIYYSQIVNDFQKGDIAEGYSVSREKKESFPLTVTSAQKNPTAFYLCASRPAATNEKLFFGSGTQLSVL.

This clone showed up just a few times. The rearrangement uses TRBV29-1 and TRBJ2-1; 9 bases are a match to TRBD1. The CDR3 consists of 16 residues. J gave up 4 bases and V 5 bases, and 12 bases lay outside the gene matches. From germline, CDR1 is SQVTM and CDR2 ANQGSEA. The CDR3 DNA sequence: TGCAGCGTTATGGGGATTGACAGGGGGTTTTACAATGAGCAGTTCTTC. Encoded protein: CSVMGIDRGFYNEQFF.

The chain couples TRBV5-4 to TRBJ2-2; either TRBD1 or TRBD2 may supply D (6 bases each). The V gene lost 0 bases and the J gene lost 6 bases, with 12 bases spanning the gap. The CDR3 is made up of 15 amino acids. Germline V gene data show CDR1 as SGHNT and CDR2 as YYREEE (reference sequence). The CDR3: CASSLGGLAPGELFF. The CDR3 coding sequence is TGTGCCAGCAGCTTGGGGGGGCTAGCGCCCGGGGAGCTGTTTTTT. Variable domain in full (rest from reference TRBV5-4 and TRBJ2-2): ETGVTQSPTHLIKTRGQQVTLRCSSQSGHNTVSWYQQALGQGPQFIFQYYREEENGRGNFPPRFSGLQFPNYSSELNVNALELDDSALYLCASSLGGLAPGELFFGEGSRLTVL.

This rearrangement joins TRBV19 to TRBJ1-1; a possible D gene is TRBD1 (5 bases). Germline V gives CDR1 LNHDA, CDR2 SQIVND (reference sequence). V was pared by 1 base and J by 0 bases, with 15 bases between. CDR3 length: 17 amino acids. The DNA of the CDR3 is TGTGCCAGTAGTATAGGGGGGGAGGGAGTCGTGAACACTGAAGCTTTCTTT. It encodes CASSIGGEGVVNTEAFF.

The rearrangement joins TRBV28 to TRBJ1-1, with TRBD1 identical over 10 bases. J lost 0 bases, V lost 5 bases, and 6 bases had no gene match. Germline V gene sequence: CDR1 MDHEN, CDR2 SYDVKM. The CDR3 extends over 16 amino acids. CDR3 loop: CASSLRTGGVNTEAFF. The CDR3 DNA sequence: TGTGCCAGCAGTCTAAGGACAGGGGGGGTGAACACTGAAGCTTTCTTT.

This clone was seen more than once but under ten times. The chain links TRBV6-5 to TRBJ2-3; 13 bases align to TRBD2. Germline values: CDR1 MNHEY, CDR2 SVGAGI. Germline trimming cut 7 bases from V and 8 bases from J; bases unmatched to any gene: 9. The CDR3 has 15 amino acids. The CDR3 nucleotides are TGTGCCAGCACCGTCACACTAGCGGGAGGGCGTACGCAGTATTTT. Its protein is CASTVTLAGGRTQYF.

This clone appeared a few times. The chain joins TRBV19 to TRBJ2-7, with 12 bases fitting TRBD2. CDR3 size: 18 residues. Germline-derived CDR1 and CDR2 are LNHDA and SQIVND (reference sequence). V was clipped by 5 bases and J by 3 bases; unmatched bases: 14. The CDR3 region is CASSALAGGSTGLYEQYF. The CDR3 DNA sequence: TGTGCCAGTAGTGCACTAGCGGGAGGAAGTACGGGCCTCTACGAGCAGTACTTC. The full variable domain, its missing parts supplied by reference TRBV19 and TRBJ2-7, is DGGITQSPKYLFRKEGQNVTLSCEQNLNHDAMYWYRQDPGQGLRLIYYSQIVNDFQKGDIAEGYSVSREKKESFPLTVTSAQKNPTAFYLCASSALAGGSTGLYEQYFGPGTRLTVT.

The chain joins TRBV29-1 to TRBJ2-7; 7 nucleotides align to TRBD1. Trimming at V came to 6 bases and at J to 2 bases, leaving 7 bases not matched to a gene. Germline values: CDR1 SQVTM, CDR2 ANQGSEA. The CDR3 runs to 13 residues. The CDR3 here is CSVIIGTAYEQYF. DNA for the CDR3: TGCAGCGTGATAATAGGGACAGCCTACGAGCAGTACTTC.

In this sample, this clone turned up once. A clone one base away is much larger, so this may be a read error. Within the sample, other DNA sequences also encode this same CDR3. The V and J genes are TRBV2 and TRBJ2-2; D possibly corresponds to TRBD1 (5 bases). V lost 7 bases, J lost 11 bases, and 20 bases lay in between. This CDR3 is built from 14 residues. Germline V gives CDR1 SNHLY, CDR2 FYNNEI. CDR3 in DNA: TGTGCCAGCACCTATGGCAGGGTGGGCGGAGAGCTGTTTTTT. Its translation is CASTYGRVGGELFF.

This chain uses TRBV7-8 with TRBJ2-7; 9 positions agree with TRBD2. Germline V CDR1 and CDR2: SGHVS, FQNEAQ. The J segment lost 0 bases and the V segment lost 3 bases, leaving 6 bases of the junction unmatched. The CDR3 is 16 residues long. CDR3 coding DNA: TGTGCCAGCAGCTTCTTGACTAGCGGTTCCTCCTACGAGCAGTACTTC. Translation gives CASSFLTSGSSYEQYF.